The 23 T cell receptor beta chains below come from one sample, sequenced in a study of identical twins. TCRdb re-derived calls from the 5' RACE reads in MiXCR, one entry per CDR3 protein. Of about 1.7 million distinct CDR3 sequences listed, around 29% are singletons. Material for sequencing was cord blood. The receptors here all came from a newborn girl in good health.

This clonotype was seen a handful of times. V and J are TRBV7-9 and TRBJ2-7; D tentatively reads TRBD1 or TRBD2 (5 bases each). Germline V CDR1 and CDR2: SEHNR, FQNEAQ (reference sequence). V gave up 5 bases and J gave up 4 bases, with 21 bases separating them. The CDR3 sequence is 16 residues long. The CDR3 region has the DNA TGTGCCAGCAGCCCTCACCCCGGGACCCGGCGTTACGAGCAGTACTTC. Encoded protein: CASSPHPGTRRYEQYF.

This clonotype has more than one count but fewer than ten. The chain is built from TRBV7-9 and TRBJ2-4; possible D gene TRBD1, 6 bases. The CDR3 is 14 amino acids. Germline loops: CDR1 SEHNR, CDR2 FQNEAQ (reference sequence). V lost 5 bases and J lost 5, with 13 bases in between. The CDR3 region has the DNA TGTGCCAGCAGCCTCACCCGGACAGAAAACATTCAGTACTTC. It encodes CASSLTRTENIQYF.

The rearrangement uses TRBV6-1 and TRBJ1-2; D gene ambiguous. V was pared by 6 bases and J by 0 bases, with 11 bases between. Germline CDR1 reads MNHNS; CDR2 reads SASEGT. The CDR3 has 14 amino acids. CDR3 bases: TGTGCCAGCAGCCCGACGGCATCTAACTATGGCTACACCTTC. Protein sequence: CASSPTASNYGYTF.

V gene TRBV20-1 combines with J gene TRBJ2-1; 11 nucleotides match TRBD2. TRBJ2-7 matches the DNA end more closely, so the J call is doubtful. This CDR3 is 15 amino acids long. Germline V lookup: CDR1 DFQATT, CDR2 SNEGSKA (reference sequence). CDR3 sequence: CSAFSLAGGDNEQYF. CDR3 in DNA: TGCAGTGCTTTCTCGCTAGCGGGGGGAGACAATGAGCAGTACTTC.

CDR3 protein: CSATLEEQYF. CDR3 in DNA: TGCAGTGCTACCCTAGAAGAGCAGTACTTC. The rearrangement links TRBV20-1 to TRBJ2-7; D is undetermined. Germline V lookup: CDR1 DFQATT, CDR2 SNEGSKA (reference sequence). With 4 bases removed from V and 7 bases from J, the gap between germline ends came to 8 bases. The CDR3 is made up of 10 amino acids.

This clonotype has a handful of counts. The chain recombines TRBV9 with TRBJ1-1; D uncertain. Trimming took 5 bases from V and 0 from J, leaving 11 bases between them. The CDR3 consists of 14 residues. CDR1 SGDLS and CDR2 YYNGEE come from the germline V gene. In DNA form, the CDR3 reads TGTGCCAGCAGTGCTACAGCCGTGAACACTGAAGCTTTCTTT. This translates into CASSATAVNTEAFF.

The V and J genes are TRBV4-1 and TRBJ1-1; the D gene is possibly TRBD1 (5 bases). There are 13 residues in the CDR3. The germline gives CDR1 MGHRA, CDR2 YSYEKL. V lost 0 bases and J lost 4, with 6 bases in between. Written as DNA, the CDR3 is TGCGCCAGCAGCCAAGAGGGACCCACTGAAGCTTTCTTT. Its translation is CASSQEGPTEAFF.

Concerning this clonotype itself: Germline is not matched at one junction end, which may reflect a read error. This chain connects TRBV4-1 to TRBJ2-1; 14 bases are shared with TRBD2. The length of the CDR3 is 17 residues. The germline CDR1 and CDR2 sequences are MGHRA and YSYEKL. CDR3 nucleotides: TGCGCCAGCGGCCAAGATCGGGGACTAGCGGGAGTCGATGAGCAGTTCTTC. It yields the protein CASGQDRGLAGVDEQFF.

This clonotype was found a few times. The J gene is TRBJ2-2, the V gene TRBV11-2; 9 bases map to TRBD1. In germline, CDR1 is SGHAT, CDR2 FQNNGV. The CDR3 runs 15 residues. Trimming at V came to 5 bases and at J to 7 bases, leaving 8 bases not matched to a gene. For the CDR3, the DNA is TGTGCCAGCAGCCCCGGGACAGGGAGGAACGGGGAGCTGTTTTTT. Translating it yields CASSPGTGRNGELFF.

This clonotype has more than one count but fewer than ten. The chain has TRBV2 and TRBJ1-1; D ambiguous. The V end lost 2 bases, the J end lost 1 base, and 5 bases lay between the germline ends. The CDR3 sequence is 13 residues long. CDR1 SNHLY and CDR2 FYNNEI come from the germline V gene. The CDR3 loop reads CASSESRNTEAFF. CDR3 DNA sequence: TGTGCCAGCAGTGAAAGTCGGAACACTGAAGCTTTCTTT.

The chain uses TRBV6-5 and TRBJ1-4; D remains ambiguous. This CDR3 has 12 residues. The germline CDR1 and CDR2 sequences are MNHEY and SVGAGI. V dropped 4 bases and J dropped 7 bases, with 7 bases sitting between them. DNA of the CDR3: TGTGCCAGCAGTTGGGGTTGTGAAAAACTGTTTTTT. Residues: CASSWGCEKLFF.

The CDR3 coding sequence is TGCAGTGCTAACCACCCGGGGGGCCTACGGACCTACGAGCAGTACTTC. This gives the protein CSANHPGGLRTYEQYF. This chain joins TRBV20-1 and TRBJ2-7; a possible D gene is TRBD2 (7 bases). Trimming stripped 4 bases from V and 2 bases from J, with 21 bases between. Germline CDR1 and CDR2: DFQATT and SNEGSKA (reference sequence). This CDR3 spans 16 amino acids.

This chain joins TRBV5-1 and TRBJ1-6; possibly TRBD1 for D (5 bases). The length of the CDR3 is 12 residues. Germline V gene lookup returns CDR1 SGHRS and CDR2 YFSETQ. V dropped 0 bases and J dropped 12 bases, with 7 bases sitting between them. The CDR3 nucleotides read TGCGCCAGCAGCTTGGGTCAGGGACCCCTCCACTTT. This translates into CASSLGQGPLHF.

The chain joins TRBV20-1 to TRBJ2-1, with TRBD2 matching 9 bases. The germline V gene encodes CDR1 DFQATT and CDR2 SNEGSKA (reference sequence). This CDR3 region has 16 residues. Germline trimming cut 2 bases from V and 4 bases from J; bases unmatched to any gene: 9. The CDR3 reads CSARTLRLAVYNEQFF. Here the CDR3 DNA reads TGCAGTGCTAGAACCCTCCGACTAGCGGTATACAATGAGCAGTTCTTC.

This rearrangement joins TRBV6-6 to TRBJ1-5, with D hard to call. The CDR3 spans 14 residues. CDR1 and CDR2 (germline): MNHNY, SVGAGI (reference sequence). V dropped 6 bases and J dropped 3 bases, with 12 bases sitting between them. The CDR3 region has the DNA TGTGCCAGCAGACTCGACATAGCCAATCAGCCCCAGCATTTT. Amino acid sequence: CASRLDIANQPQHF.

CDR3 in amino acids: CASSYTPLNSYGYTF. The CDR3 nucleotides are TGTGCCAGCAGTTATACCCCTCTTAATTCCTATGGCTACACCTTC. The V call is TRBV6-7, the J call TRBJ1-2; D call uncertain. Being an ORF, TRBV6-7 has a function that is uncertain. The CDR3 has 15 amino acids. Trimming took 3 bases from V and 4 from J, leaving 15 bases between them.

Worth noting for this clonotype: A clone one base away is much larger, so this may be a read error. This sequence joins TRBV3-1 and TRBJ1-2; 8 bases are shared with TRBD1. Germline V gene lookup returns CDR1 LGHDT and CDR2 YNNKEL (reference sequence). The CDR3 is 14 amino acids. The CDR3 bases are TGTGCCAGCAGCCAAGACAGGGGGCTCTATGGCTGCACCTTC. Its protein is CASSQDRGLYGCTF.

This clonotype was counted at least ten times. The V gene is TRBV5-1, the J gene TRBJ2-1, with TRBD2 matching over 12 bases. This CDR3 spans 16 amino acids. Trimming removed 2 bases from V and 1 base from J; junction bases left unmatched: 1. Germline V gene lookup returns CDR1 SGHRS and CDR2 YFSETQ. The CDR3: CASSFGLAGSYNEQFF. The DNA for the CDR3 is TGCGCCAGCAGCTTTGGACTAGCGGGATCCTACAATGAGCAGTTCTTC. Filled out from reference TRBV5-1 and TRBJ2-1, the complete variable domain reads KAGVTQTPRYLIKTRGQQVTLSCSPISGHRSVSWYQQTPGQGLQFLFEYFSETQRNKGNFPGRFSGRQFSNSRSEMNVSTLELGDSALYLCASSFGLAGSYNEQFFGPGTRLTVL.

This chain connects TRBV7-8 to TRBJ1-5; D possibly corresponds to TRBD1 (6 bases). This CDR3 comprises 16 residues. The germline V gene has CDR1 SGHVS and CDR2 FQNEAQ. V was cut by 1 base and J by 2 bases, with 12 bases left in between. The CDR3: CASSLVRGSGNQPQHF. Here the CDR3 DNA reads TGTGCCAGCAGCTTAGTGAGGGGGAGCGGCAATCAGCCCCAGCATTTT. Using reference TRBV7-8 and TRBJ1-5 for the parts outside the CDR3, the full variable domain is GAGVSQSPRYKVAKRGQDVALRCDPISGHVSLFWYQQALGQGPEFLTYFQNEAQLDKSGLPSDRFFAERPEGSVSTLKIQRTQQEDSAVYLCASSLVRGSGNQPQHFGDGTRLSIL.

This CDR3 reads CASVEPLLAAVDEQFF. DNA of the CDR3: TGTGCCAGCGTGGAGCCCCTACTAGCGGCTGTAGATGAGCAGTTCTTC. The chain employs TRBV6-1 and TRBJ2-1; 8 positions match TRBD2. CDR1 is MNHNS and CDR2 is SASEGT in the germline V gene. The CDR3 has 16 residues. After removal of 8 bases from V and 8 bases from J, the junction contained 17 bases not matched to a gene.

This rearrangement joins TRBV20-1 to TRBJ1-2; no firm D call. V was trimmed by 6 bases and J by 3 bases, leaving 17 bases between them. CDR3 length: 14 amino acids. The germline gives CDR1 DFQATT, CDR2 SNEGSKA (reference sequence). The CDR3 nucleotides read TGCAGTGCCCGACTCGCGACCAGAGACTATGGCTACACCTTC. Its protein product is CSARLATRDYGYTF.

CDR3 sequence (DNA): TGTGCCAGCAGCCAAGAGTGGCAGGTCGCCTACAATGAGCAGTTCTTC. As protein: CASSQEWQVAYNEQFF. J is TRBJ2-1 and V is TRBV4-2; D remains ambiguous. Germline CDR1 LGHNA, CDR2 YNFKEQ. V dropped 0 bases and J dropped 2 bases, with 11 bases sitting between them. This CDR3 has 16 residues.

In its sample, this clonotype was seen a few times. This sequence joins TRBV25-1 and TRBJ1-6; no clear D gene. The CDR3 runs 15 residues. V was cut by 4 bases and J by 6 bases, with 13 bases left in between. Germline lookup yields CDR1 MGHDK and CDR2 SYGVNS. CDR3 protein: CASSVTIEANSPLHF. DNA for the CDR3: TGTGCCAGCAGTGTAACCATTGAGGCTAATTCACCCCTCCACTTT.